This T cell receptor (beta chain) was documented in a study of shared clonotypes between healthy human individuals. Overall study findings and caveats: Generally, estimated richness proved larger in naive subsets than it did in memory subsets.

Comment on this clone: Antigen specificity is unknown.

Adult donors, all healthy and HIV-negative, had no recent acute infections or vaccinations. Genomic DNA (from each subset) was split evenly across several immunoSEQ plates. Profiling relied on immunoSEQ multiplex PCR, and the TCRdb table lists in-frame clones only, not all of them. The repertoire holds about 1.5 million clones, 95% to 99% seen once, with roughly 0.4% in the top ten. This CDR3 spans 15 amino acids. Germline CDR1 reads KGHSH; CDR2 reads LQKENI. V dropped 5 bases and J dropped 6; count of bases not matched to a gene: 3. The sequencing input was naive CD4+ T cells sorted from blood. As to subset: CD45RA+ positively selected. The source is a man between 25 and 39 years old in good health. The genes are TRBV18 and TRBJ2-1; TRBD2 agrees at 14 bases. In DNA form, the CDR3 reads TGTGCCAGCTCAACCGGGACTAGCGGGAGCAATGAGCAGTTCTTC. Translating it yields CASSTGTSGSNEQFF.